The 28 T cell receptor beta chains presented below share a single source sample, sequenced in a study of sequential checkpoint blockade in melanoma. The data were produced by immunoSEQ multiplex PCR, yet TCRdb's version contains in-frame clones alone and is incomplete. This sample has approximately 14,000 clones, with roughly 82% found just once. The treatment is: randomized to nivolumab then ipilimumab (arm A) or the reverse (arm B). Here the sequenced sample was CD8+ T cells sorted from blood (inferred from file names), taken from a patient given nivolumab and ipilimumab in sequence. Receptor source: a human donor with melanoma.

The chain has TRBV7-6 and TRBJ2-5, with D possibly being TRBD1 (6 bases). The J call may be mistaken, given a closer DNA end match to TRBJ2-7. Looked up from germline, CDR1 is SGHVS and CDR2 is FNYEAQ. The CDR3 runs to 13 residues. The CDR3 protein is CASSHRAGHEQYF. For the CDR3, the DNA is TGTGCCAGCAGCCACAGGGCTGGTCACGAGCAGTACTTC.

The rearrangement links TRBV27 to TRBJ2-3, with TRBD2 matching over 11 bases. V lost 3 bases to trimming and J lost 2 bases; unmatched junction nucleotides: 1. Germline CDR1 reads MNHEY; CDR2 reads SMNVEV (reference sequence). This CDR3 region has 15 residues. Here the CDR3 DNA reads TGTGCCAGCAGTTTTAGCGGGGGGGCCACAGATACGCAGTATTTT. Translated: CASSFSGGATDTQYF.

Only a few counts were recorded for this clone. The gene calls are TRBV14 and TRBJ2-7; TRBD1 matches at 10 bases. The CDR3 runs 17 residues. Per germline, CDR1 SGHDN and CDR2 FVKESK. With 5 bases clipped from V and 5 bases from J, the junction kept 15 bases outside the gene matches. The CDR3 spells CASSAWDRGLGMDEQYF. As DNA, the CDR3 is TGTGCCAGCAGCGCCTGGGACAGGGGTTTAGGTATGGACGAGCAGTACTTC.

This chain joins TRBV4-1 and TRBJ1-1; 8 positions match TRBD1. V lost 3 bases, J lost 4 bases, and 7 bases stayed unmatched. Germline V gene sequence: CDR1 MGHRA, CDR2 YSYEKL. This CDR3 is built from 15 residues. The CDR3, as DNA: TGCGCCAGCAGCCAGGCCGGACAGGGAGGCACTGAAGCTTTCTTT. Its protein is CASSQAGQGGTEAFF.

This chain connects TRBV27 to TRBJ2-2, with 9 bases aligning to TRBD2. The CDR3 is made up of 16 amino acids. Germline CDR1 reads MNHEY; CDR2 reads SMNVEV (reference sequence). Trimming took 3 bases from V and 3 from J; bases not matched to a gene: 5. The CDR3 DNA follows: TGTGCCAGCAGTTTCTTAGCGGGAGTAGACACCGGGGAGCTGTTTTTT. The encoded protein is CASSFLAGVDTGELFF.

The V call is TRBV27, the J call TRBJ2-7; D uncertain. The V gene lost 2 bases and the J gene lost 5 bases, with 10 bases spanning the gap. Per germline, CDR1 MNHEY and CDR2 SMNVEV (reference sequence). The length of the CDR3 is 13 residues. CDR3 loop: CASSLGPRDEQYF. The CDR3 DNA sequence: TGTGCCAGCAGTTTAGGCCCTCGGGACGAGCAGTACTTC.

This clone was detected a few times. CDR3 region: CASSNGTSGGNNEQFF. For the CDR3, the DNA is TGTGCCAGCAGTAACGGGACTAGCGGGGGGAACAATGAGCAGTTCTTC. The rearrangement uses TRBV6-4 and TRBJ2-1; 15 positions agree with TRBD2. With V trimmed by 5 bases and J by 5 bases, 4 bases remained unmatched. Germline-derived CDR1 and CDR2 are MRHNA and SNTAGT. The CDR3 length is 16 residues.

In regard to this clone: The junction differs from germline at one of its ends, possibly a read error. The rearrangement joins TRBV7-7 to TRBJ1-5; D is ambiguous. Germline loops: CDR1 SSHAT, CDR2 FNYEAQ (reference sequence). This CDR3 spans 19 amino acids. The CDR3 DNA reads TGTGCTAGCAGCGCAAGCACGCAATTTGAGGGATCACGCAATCAGCCCCAGCATTTT. As protein: CASSASTQFEGSRNQPQHF.

This chain joins TRBV27 and TRBJ2-1; tentatively, D is TRBD2 (6 bases). Per the germline V gene, CDR1 is MNHEY and CDR2 is SMNVEV (reference sequence). V was shortened by 2 bases and J by 7 bases, with 15 bases between the two germline ends. This CDR3 spans 15 amino acids. Here the CDR3 reads CASSLRAGLWNEQFF. CDR3 DNA: TGTGCCAGCAGTTTACGAGCGGGTCTTTGGAATGAGCAGTTCTTC.

This chain connects TRBV6-6 to TRBJ2-2, with D hard to call. CDR3 length equals 15 residues. The V gene lost 2 bases and the J gene lost 1 base, with 8 bases spanning the gap. From germline, CDR1 is MNHNY and CDR2 SVGAGI (reference sequence). CDR3 DNA sequence: TGTGCCAGCAGTTACCTTGGCGGGAACACCGGGGAGCTGTTTTTT. Translated, it gives CASSYLGGNTGELFF.

The sample holds one count of this clone. V gene TRBV4-1 combines with J gene TRBJ1-6, with 8 bases aligning to TRBD1. This CDR3 has 14 amino acids. The germline gives CDR1 MGHRA, CDR2 YSYEKL. With V trimmed by 4 bases and J by 9 bases, 5 bases remained unmatched. Here the CDR3 DNA reads TGCGCCAGCAGCCTGACAGGGGCTAGTTCACCCCTCCACTTT. Translated: CASSLTGASSPLHF.

The chain couples TRBV27 to TRBJ2-1, with no clear D. V was trimmed by 0 bases and J by 8 bases, leaving 11 bases between them. Germline V gene sequence: CDR1 MNHEY, CDR2 SMNVEV (reference sequence). This CDR3 contains 14 residues. CDR3 in amino acids: CASSLSLGFDEQFF. The CDR3 nucleotides are TGTGCCAGCAGTTTATCCCTCGGGTTCGATGAGCAGTTCTTC.

This chain connects TRBV9 to TRBJ1-2, with a weak D call TRBD1 (6 bases). The germline CDR1 and CDR2 sequences are SGDLS and YYNGEE. The length of the CDR3 is 17 residues. Trimming removed 4 bases from V and 6 bases from J, with 25 bases in between. CDR3 sequence: CASSTSIVGGRLDGYTF. CDR3 in DNA: TGTGCCAGCAGCACCAGTATTGTCGGGGGGCGTTTGGATGGCTACACCTTC.

The rearrangement links TRBV27 to TRBJ2-3, with a tentative D call TRBD2 (5 bases). The V gene lost 2 bases and the J gene lost 1 base, with 16 bases spanning the gap. The CDR3 spans 17 residues. Germline values: CDR1 MNHEY, CDR2 SMNVEV (reference sequence). The CDR3 DNA reads TGTGCCAGCAGTTTAGGATCGGTGCGGGTGGGCACAGATACGCAGTATTTT. Translation: CASSLGSVRVGTDTQYF.

This chain links TRBV25-1 with TRBJ2-5; D perhaps matches TRBD2 (6 bases). CDR3 length: 14 residues. CDR1 is MGHDK, CDR2 SYGVNS, per germline. V was shortened by 1 base and J by 11 bases, with 17 bases between the two germline ends. This chain's CDR3 is CASSEWRETGEQYF. Written as DNA, the CDR3 is TGTGCCAGCAGTGAATGGAGGGAAACGGGGGAGCAGTACTTC.

V gene TRBV2 combines with J gene TRBJ2-5; D gene uncertain. Per germline, CDR1 SNHLY and CDR2 FYNNEI. V was shortened by 6 bases and J by 1 base, with 12 bases between the two germline ends. The CDR3 is 14 residues long. CDR3 nucleotides: TGTGCCAGCAGAGGAGAGCGATTCCAAGAGACCCAGTACTTC. Translated, it gives CASRGERFQETQYF.

This clone was detected only once. The chain links TRBV11-3 to TRBJ2-1; 8 nucleotides match TRBD2. CDR1 SGHNT and CDR2 YENEEA come from the germline V gene. This CDR3 has 14 amino acids. V gave up 2 bases and J gave up 7 bases; unmatched junction bases: 4. As DNA, the CDR3 is TGTGCCAGCAGCTTACCCGGACTAGCAAATGAGCAGTTCTTC. It encodes CASSLPGLANEQFF.

This clone has only one observation. The rearrangement uses TRBV5-4 and TRBJ2-5, with 9 bases lining up with TRBD2. The J call may be mistaken, given a closer DNA end match to TRBJ2-7. Per germline, CDR1 SGHNT and CDR2 YYREEE (reference sequence). The CDR3 sequence is 14 residues long. This CDR3 is CASSLASGVYEQYF. CDR3 nucleotide sequence: TGTGCCAGCAGCTTGGCTAGCGGGGTCTACGAGCAGTACTTC.

The J gene is TRBJ1-3, the V gene TRBV9, with D maybe TRBD1 (6 bases). Germline CDR1 is SGDLS and CDR2 is YYNGEE. This CDR3 region has 16 residues. The V end lost 2 bases, the J end lost 3 bases, and 15 bases lay between the germline ends. CDR3 amino acids: CASSVDSDSSGNTIYF. CDR3 sequence (DNA): TGTGCCAGCAGCGTGGACTCGGACAGTAGTGGAAACACCATATATTTT.

This clone was seen more than once but under ten times. The V call is TRBV27, the J call TRBJ2-1; TRBD1 is a possible D gene (6 bases). This CDR3 spans 14 amino acids. V lost 1 base and J lost 5, with 9 bases in between. CDR1 and CDR2 from the germline V gene are MNHEY and SMNVEV (reference sequence). The CDR3 protein is CASSLYGTNNEQFF. The CDR3 DNA reads TGTGCCAGCAGTTTATACGGGACAAACAATGAGCAGTTCTTC.

The J gene is TRBJ2-1, the V gene TRBV4-1, with D unresolved. Germline CDR1 and CDR2: MGHRA and YSYEKL. The V end was cut by 4 bases, the J end by 3 bases, with 4 bases between. CDR3 length: 12 residues. CDR3 protein: CASSPNYNEQFF. For the CDR3, the DNA is TGCGCCAGCAGCCCAAACTACAATGAGCAGTTCTTC.

The chain is built from TRBV5-1 and TRBJ2-3, with D possibly being TRBD2 (6 bases). The germline V and J ends were trimmed by 6 bases and 3 bases, with 14 bases remaining between them. CDR1 is SGHRS, CDR2 YFSETQ, per germline. The CDR3 is 14 residues long. CDR3 sequence: CASTSDGGTDTQYF. The CDR3 region has the DNA TGCGCCAGCACCTCAGACGGGGGAACAGATACGCAGTATTTT.

V and J are TRBV13 and TRBJ2-7; D not certain. Germline CDR1 is PRHDT and CDR2 is FYEKMQ (reference sequence). The CDR3 runs to 12 residues. The V and J ends lost 0 bases and 4 bases respectively, with 4 bases between them. CDR3 DNA sequence: TGTGCCAGCAGCTTAGGCCGTTACGAGCAGTACTTC. Protein product: CASSLGRYEQYF.

This sequence joins TRBV10-2 and TRBJ2-3; the match to TRBD1 covers 9 bases. Looked up from germline, CDR1 is WSHSY and CDR2 is SAAADI. V shed 6 bases, J shed 3 bases, and the junction held 7 bases outside the gene matches. CDR3 length: 15 amino acids. As DNA, the CDR3 is TGCGCCAGCAGCGCTACAGGGGGCGAGACAGATACGCAGTATTTT. Its protein product is CASSATGGETDTQYF.

The CDR3 nucleotides read TGCGCCAGCAGCCAAGATGGGGGGACAGGGGGCTACGAGCAGTACTTC. Its translation: CASSQDGGTGGYEQYF. V gene TRBV4-1 combines with J gene TRBJ2-5, with 11 bases that match TRBD1. The DNA matches TRBJ2-7 better at its end, which makes the J call doubtful. CDR1 and CDR2 from the germline V gene are MGHRA and YSYEKL. The CDR3 consists of 16 residues.

CDR3 loop: CASSLGAGTDTQYF. DNA for the CDR3: TGTGCCAGCAGCTTAGGAGCGGGCACAGATACGCAGTATTTT. This rearrangement joins TRBV7-9 to TRBJ2-3; D may be TRBD2 (5 bases). Germline lookup yields CDR1 SEHNR and CDR2 FQNEAQ (reference sequence). Trimming removed 1 base at V and 1 base at J, with 6 bases between. This CDR3 is 14 amino acids long.

The chain joins TRBV28 to TRBJ2-1; D uncertain. The CDR3 loop spans 18 amino acids. V shed 3 bases and J shed 3 bases, with 21 bases lying between them. Germline CDR1 and CDR2: MDHEN and SYDVKM. CDR3 amino acids: CASSFPPGPASFYNEQFF. CDR3 nucleotides: TGTGCCAGCAGTTTCCCCCCCGGTCCCGCATCATTCTACAATGAGCAGTTCTTC.

The V call is TRBV13, the J call TRBJ2-7, with a weak D call TRBD1 (6 bases). Germline V gives CDR1 PRHDT, CDR2 FYEKMQ (reference sequence). The CDR3 is 16 residues long. V was trimmed by 4 bases and J by 2 bases, leaving 18 bases between them. The CDR3 is CASSSRALDRTYEQYF. The CDR3, as DNA: TGTGCCAGCAGCTCAAGGGCTTTGGACAGAACCTACGAGCAGTACTTC.